This T cell receptor beta chain was identified during a study of blood T cells in healthy people across ages. Primers used in a second PCR of about 6 to 11 cycles were a sample-barcoded 5' primer and a J-beta primer mix. TCRdb re-called the 5' RACE reads through MiXCR, storing one row per CDR3 protein. The sample includes 1,300,000 or so distinct CDR3 sequences, approximately 59% of them seen just once. Source material: blood. The sequence derives from a man between 18 and 29 years old in good health.

The CDR3 loop reads CASSDGSSYGYTF. The CDR3 DNA follows: TGTGCCAGCAGTGACGGGTCTTCATATGGCTACACCTTC. The chain has TRBV27 and TRBJ1-2; unclear D gene. The CDR3 loop spans 13 amino acids. The ends were cut back, 5 bases at V and 5 bases at J, with 12 bases in the middle. Germline V CDR1 and CDR2: MNHEY, SMNVEV (reference sequence).